Given below is one T cell receptor beta chain in context. There are many counts of this clonotype. The antigen this receptor binds is unknown. Base qualities are not recorded, but no much larger clone differs from it by a single base. The source of the sample is a study of early T cells in non-severe SARS-CoV-2 infection (dated by TCRdb to about 2021). Turning to the overall study: Bulk RNA from unsorted whole blood was used for TCR sequencing, so alpha and beta chains could not be paired.

Preparation of the library involved 5' RACE. Sequencing was performed on a NextSeq 500. Unique molecular identifiers were attached to individual cDNA molecules in the TCR library protocol so that sequencing error and PCR bias could be corrected. Both TCR alpha and beta chains were sequenced, and tight co-correlation was observed between alpha and beta sequence abundances in each sample. For the original study's pipeline: Decombinator V4 was used to perform V gene, J gene and CDR3 annotation of TCR sequences. Expanded TCRs were defined as changing significantly between any two time points under a Poisson model with p below 0.0001. TCR abundances were normalised to the total number of TCRs sequenced in each sample and reported as counts per million. VDJdb, accessed 1 November 2021, was searched for CMV, EBV and SARS-CoV-2 annotated TCRs, with TCRs annotated for multiple antigens excluded. TCRdb itself trimmed the public reads at Q25 with fastp, ran MiXCR and retained productive beta chains. All rows with the same CDR3 protein become a single entry with the most common DNA and genes. The V and J calls come from TCRdb's annotation, not from the publication. The sample table shows some 66,000 distinct CDR3 sequences, and around 13% are seen once. The top ten clones comprise approximately 4.7% of the sample.

The paper as a whole reports these results and caveats: VDJdb matching was skewed toward anti-spike CD8 responses and likely underestimated virus-specific expansions, missing private and CD4 specificities.

Set within a cohort of healthcare workers in London, UK, this nested case-control study involved weekly PCR testing of nasopharyngeal swabs along with blood sampling. Healthcare workers were recruited between 23 and 31 March 2020, during the week of the UK lockdown, and were followed weekly for up to roughly 15 weeks. Sequenced: whole blood. The sequence came from an adult who was a healthcare worker with PCR-confirmed SARS-CoV-2 infection or an uninfected control (not recorded which).

The nucleotides read TGTGCCAGCAGTGCGGTGGGGCAATGGGATGAAGCTTTCTTT. This yields the protein CASSAVGQWDEAFF. Rearrangement joined TRBV6-1 to TRBJ1-1, and perhaps TRBD1 as D gene, on 5 matching bases. The V and J ends are trimmed by 4 bases and 7 bases, leaving 16 bases between them. CDR1 and CDR2 (MNHNS, SASEGT) derive from the germline V gene. Reading from cysteine to phenylalanine, the CDR3 counts 14 amino acids. CDR3 DNA is the only sequence kept; it has 42 bases, read in frame from the first base.